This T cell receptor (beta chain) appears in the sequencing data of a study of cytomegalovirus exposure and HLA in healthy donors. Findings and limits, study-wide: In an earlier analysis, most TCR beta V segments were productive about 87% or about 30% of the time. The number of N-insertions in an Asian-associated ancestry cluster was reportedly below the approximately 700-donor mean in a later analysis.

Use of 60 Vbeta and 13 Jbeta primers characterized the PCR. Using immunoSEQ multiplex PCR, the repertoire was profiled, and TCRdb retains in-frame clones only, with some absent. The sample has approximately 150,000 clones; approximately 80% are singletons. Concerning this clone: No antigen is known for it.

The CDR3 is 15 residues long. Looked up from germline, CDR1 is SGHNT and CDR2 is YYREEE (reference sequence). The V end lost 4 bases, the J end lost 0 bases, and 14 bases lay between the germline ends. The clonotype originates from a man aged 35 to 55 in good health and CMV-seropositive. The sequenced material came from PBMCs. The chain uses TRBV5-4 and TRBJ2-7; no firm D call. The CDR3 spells CASSPELAASYEQYF. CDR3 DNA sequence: TGTGCCAGCAGCCCCGAACTGGCGGCCTCCTACGAGCAGTACTTC.